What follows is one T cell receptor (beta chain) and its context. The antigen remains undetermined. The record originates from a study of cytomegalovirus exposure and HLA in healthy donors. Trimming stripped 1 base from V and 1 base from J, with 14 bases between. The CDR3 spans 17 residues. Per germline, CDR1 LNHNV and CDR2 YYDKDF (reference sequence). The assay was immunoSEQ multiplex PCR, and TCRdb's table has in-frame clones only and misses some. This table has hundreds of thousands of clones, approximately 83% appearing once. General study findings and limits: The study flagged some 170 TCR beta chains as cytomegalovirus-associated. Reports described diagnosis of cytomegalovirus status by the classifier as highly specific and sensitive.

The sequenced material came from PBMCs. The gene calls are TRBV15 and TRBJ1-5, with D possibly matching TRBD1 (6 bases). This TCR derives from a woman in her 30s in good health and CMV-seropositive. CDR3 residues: CATSRGGGAFSNQPQHF. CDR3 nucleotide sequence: TGTGCCACCAGCAGAGGAGGGGGGGCGTTCAGCAATCAGCCCCAGCATTTT.